One sample yielded the 11 T cell receptor beta chains listed below, sequenced in a study of sequential checkpoint blockade in melanoma. Treatment: randomized to nivolumab then ipilimumab (arm A) or the reverse (arm B). TCRdb's copy holds only in-frame clones and misses some; the assay was immunoSEQ multiplex PCR. The profile shows around 22,000 clones, roughly 70% of them singletons. The material was CD8+ T cells sorted from blood (inferred from file names), obtained from a patient given nivolumab and ipilimumab in sequence. The receptor set was obtained from a human donor with melanoma.

The genes are TRBV6-1 and TRBJ2-3; 10 bases are a match to TRBD1. The length of the CDR3 is 14 residues. The J segment lost 4 bases and the V segment lost 7 bases, leaving 5 bases of the junction unmatched. CDR1 is MNHNS and CDR2 is SASEGT in the germline V gene. Written as DNA, the CDR3 is TGTGCCAGCACCACCGGGACAGGGGCAGATACGCAGTATTTT. This gives the protein CASTTGTGADTQYF.

The V call is TRBV4-2, the J call TRBJ2-1; possible D gene TRBD2, 5 bases. V dropped 5 bases and J dropped 7 bases, with 18 bases sitting between them. CDR3 size: 15 residues. The germline V gene encodes CDR1 LGHNA and CDR2 YNFKEQ. The chain's CDR3 is CASSAGWVAGNEQFF. CDR3 nucleotide sequence: TGTGCCAGCAGCGCAGGTTGGGTGGCGGGTAATGAGCAGTTCTTC.

This clone was counted between two and nine times. This chain links TRBV5-3 with TRBJ1-1; 10 bases align to TRBD1. TRBV5-3 is noted as an ORF with a role that remains uncertain. V shed 8 bases, J shed 4 bases, and the junction held 11 bases outside the gene matches. CDR3 size: 15 residues. This CDR3 is CASSLDRGTGTEAFF. The CDR3 DNA reads as TGTGCCAGCAGCCTGGACAGGGGGACGGGCACTGAAGCTTTCTTT.

This clone was counted a single time. V usage is TRBV6-6 and J usage is TRBJ1-4; 9 nucleotides line up with TRBD1. CDR3 length: 14 residues. The germline V gene encodes CDR1 MNHNY and CDR2 SVGAGI (reference sequence). With 6 bases clipped from V and 3 bases from J, the junction kept 2 bases outside the gene matches. CDR3 bases: TGTGCCAGCAGCCGACAGGGGGCTAATGAAAAACTGTTTTTT. Encoded protein: CASSRQGANEKLFF.

This clone was seen a few times. The chain uses TRBV2 and TRBJ2-6, with TRBD1 as a possible D gene (6 bases). CDR3 length equals 16 residues. The ends were cut back, 6 bases at V and 4 bases at J, with 16 bases in the middle. CDR1 is SNHLY, CDR2 FYNNEI, per germline. CDR3: CASRPPGASGANVLTF. The CDR3, as DNA: TGTGCCAGCAGGCCCCCAGGGGCATCCGGGGCCAACGTCCTGACTTTC.

The rearrangement uses TRBV5-8 and TRBJ1-6, with 8 bases aligning to TRBD1. The germline V gene has CDR1 SGHTS and CDR2 YDEGEE. This CDR3 contains 15 residues. V lost 0 bases and J lost 10; bases outside the gene matches: 6. The CDR3 coding sequence is TGTGCCAGCAGCTTGGGACAGGGGTATCGATCACCCCTCCACTTT. This codes for CASSLGQGYRSPLHF.

The chain is built from TRBV2 and TRBJ2-3, with D possibly being TRBD2 (6 bases). This CDR3 spans 16 amino acids. Trimming removed 6 bases from V and 1 base from J, with 17 bases in between. Germline V CDR1 and CDR2: SNHLY, FYNNEI. This chain's CDR3 is CASRTKMGEGTDTQYF. As DNA, the CDR3 is TGTGCCAGCAGGACCAAAATGGGGGAGGGCACAGATACGCAGTATTTT.

The gene calls are TRBV5-5 and TRBJ1-1; D gene unclear. This CDR3 is 14 amino acids long. V was trimmed by 4 bases and J by 1 base, leaving 11 bases between them. Looked up from germline, CDR1 is SGHKS and CDR2 is YYEKEE (reference sequence). In nucleotides, the CDR3 is TGTGCCAGCAGCGTACAGTCTGCGAACACTGAAGCTTTCTTT. Its protein is CASSVQSANTEAFF.

This chain connects TRBV7-9 to TRBJ2-1; 8 bases are shared with TRBD1. V lost 3 bases to trimming and J lost 8 bases; unmatched junction nucleotides: 6. CDR1 and CDR2 from the germline V gene are SEHNR and FQNEAQ (reference sequence). The CDR3 runs 14 residues. The CDR3 loop is CASSFLQGEDEQFF. The CDR3 DNA is TGTGCCAGCAGCTTTCTACAGGGGGAGGATGAGCAGTTCTTC. The whole variable domain, filled in from reference TRBV7-9 and TRBJ2-1, reads DTGVSQNPRHKITKRGQNVTFRCDPISEHNRLYWYRQTLGQGPEFLTYFQNEAQLEKSRLLSDRFSAERPKGSFSTLEIQRTEQGDSAMYLCASSFLQGEDEQFFGPGTRLTVL.

The chain recombines TRBV19 with TRBJ2-1; 7 nucleotides align to TRBD1. J was trimmed by 6 bases and V by 4 bases; bases with no gene match: 9. CDR1 and CDR2 (germline): LNHDA, SQIVND (reference sequence). This CDR3 contains 15 residues. In nucleotides, the CDR3 is TGTGCCAGTAGTACCGGGACAGAGGAAATCAATGAGCAGTTCTTC. It is translated as CASSTGTEEINEQFF.

The V and J genes are TRBV5-6 and TRBJ2-5, with a tentative D call TRBD1 (5 bases). The CDR3 contains 12 residues. From germline, CDR1 is SGHDT and CDR2 YYEEEE. Between the trimmed V and J ends, which lost 4 bases and 6 bases, there was a span of 10 bases. CDR3 in DNA: TGTGCCAGCAGCCCCAAGGGGAAGACCCAGTACTTC. Translation: CASSPKGKTQYF. Looking up the rest from reference TRBV5-6 and TRBJ2-5 gives the full variable domain: DAGVTQSPTHLIKTRGQQVTLRCSPKSGHDTVSWYQQALGQGPQFIFQYYEEEERQRGNFPDRFSGHQFPNYSSELNVNALLLGDSALYLCASSPKGKTQYFGPGTRLLVL.